This T cell receptor (beta chain) was retrieved from a study of vaccination and CD4 T cells after COVID-19. Study details: The authors used overlapping spike peptides from SARS-CoV-2, HCoV-NL63, HCoV-OC43 and HCoV-229E to stimulate cells. Study-wide results and caveats: Counts of SARS-CoV-2-reactive clonotypes had a median that went from around 20 to 38, a nonsignificant change.

About this clonotype itself: Antigen unknown.

Looked up from germline, CDR1 is SNHLY and CDR2 is FYNNEI. The CDR3 spans 18 residues. V was pared by 2 bases and J by 3 bases, with 9 bases of the junction left unmatched. Treatment in this sample: roughly ten-day PBMC culture with coronavirus spike peptide pools or control peptides (ViraFEST assay). The assay that was used to sequence DNA from cultured CD4+ T cells was the Oncomine TCR Beta short-read assay. The source of extracted genomic DNA was cultured CD4+ T cells. TCRdb analysed the PCR reads with MiXCR anew, one entry per CDR3 protein. The sample includes some 15,000 distinct CDR3 sequences, roughly 43% of them seen just once.

The V gene is TRBV2, the J gene TRBJ2-2; 10 positions agree with TRBD1. Sequencing was carried out using cultured CD4+ T cells from blood. The TCR originated in a human donor with COVID-19. CDR3 sequence (DNA): TGTGCCAGCAGTGAATCCTTACGGGGACAGGGGTACACCGGGGAGCTGTTTTTT. This gives the protein CASSESLRGQGYTGELFF.